The 14 T cell receptor beta chains below come from one sample, sequenced in a study of T cell responses to AZD1222 COVID-19 vaccine. Clones were sequenced by immunoSEQ multiplex PCR, and TCRdb holds only the in-frame ones, with some missing. Of about 130,000 clones listed, over 90% are singletons. The input for sequencing was peripheral blood, taken on day 0 of AZD1222 vaccination. The receptors originated from an adult in good health.

V and J are TRBV7-6 and TRBJ2-1; possible D gene TRBD2, 7 bases. The CDR3 covers 14 residues. The ends were cut back, 5 bases at V and 5 bases at J, with 13 bases in the middle. Germline V lookup: CDR1 SGHVS, CDR2 FNYEAQ. CDR3 amino acids: CASSRGAGDNEQFF. The CDR3 nucleotides read TGTGCCAGCAGCCGGGGGGCTGGGGACAATGAGCAGTTCTTC.

The chain joins TRBV27 to TRBJ2-2; D might be TRBD1 (5 bases). Germline CDR1 is MNHEY and CDR2 is SMNVEV (reference sequence). CDR3 length equals 15 residues. V shed 2 bases and J shed 1 base, with 8 bases lying between them. CDR3 bases: TGTGCCAGCAGTTTAGGGCAGGGGAACACCGGGGAGCTGTTTTTT. Protein sequence: CASSLGQGNTGELFF.

The chain uses TRBV5-5 and TRBJ1-1; 9 nucleotides match TRBD1. CDR3 length equals 17 residues. The germline V gene has CDR1 SGHKS and CDR2 YYEKEE (reference sequence). Trimming removed 0 bases from V and 4 bases from J; junction bases left unmatched: 10. This chain's CDR3 is CASSLALGTGRFTEAFF. Here the CDR3 DNA reads TGTGCCAGCAGCTTGGCCCTCGGGACAGGGAGGTTCACTGAAGCTTTCTTT.

This chain connects TRBV5-1 to TRBJ1-6; 8 positions match TRBD1. Trimming cost V 2 bases and J 8 bases; bases outside gene matches: 9. CDR3 length: 16 residues. Germline V CDR1 and CDR2: SGHRS, YFSETQ. CDR3 residues: CASSLGQGRRDSPLHF. The CDR3 bases are TGCGCCAGCAGCTTAGGACAGGGCCGAAGGGATTCACCCCTCCACTTT.

The rearrangement joins TRBV5-7 to TRBJ1-5, with D uncertain. TRBV5-7 is noted as an ORF with a role that remains uncertain. CDR3 length: 16 amino acids. Deletions cut 2 bases from V and 1 base from J, with 13 bases between. In nucleotides, the CDR3 is TGTGCCAGCAGCTTCAAACGCGTAAAGAGCAATCAGCCCCAGCATTTT. This codes for CASSFKRVKSNQPQHF.

The chain combines TRBV4-1 with TRBJ2-5; 8 nucleotides line up with TRBD2. Looked up from germline, CDR1 is MGHRA and CDR2 is YSYEKL. The CDR3 is made up of 16 amino acids. J lost 1 base, V lost 0 bases, and 4 bases had no gene match. The CDR3 sequence: CASSQDSGGFQETQYF. The CDR3 DNA sequence: TGCGCCAGCAGCCAAGACAGCGGGGGATTCCAAGAGACCCAGTACTTC.

This CDR3 reads CAWSVSADYGYTF. DNA of the CDR3: TGTGCCTGGAGTGTTAGCGCGGACTATGGCTACACCTTC. The chain joins TRBV30 to TRBJ1-2; D not resolved. V lost 0 bases to trimming and J lost 3 bases, with 8 bases between them. This CDR3 region has 13 residues. The germline V gene has CDR1 GTSNPN and CDR2 SVGIG (reference sequence).

The V and J genes are TRBV7-3 and TRBJ1-6; 8 positions match TRBD1. Germline-derived CDR1 and CDR2 are SGHTA and FQGTGA. V lost 5 bases and J lost 10; bases outside the gene matches: 13. The CDR3 extends over 16 amino acids. CDR3 loop: CASSPGANRGNSPLHF. In DNA, the CDR3 is TGTGCCAGCAGCCCCGGGGCGAACAGGGGGAACTCACCCCTCCACTTT.

V and J are TRBV24-1 and TRBJ2-7; D not resolved. Deletions cut 0 bases from V and 9 bases from J, with 14 bases between. Germline V gives CDR1 KGHDR, CDR2 SFDVKD. The CDR3 has 14 amino acids. This CDR3 reads CATSDLPRSERQYF. The CDR3 bases are TGTGCCACCAGTGATTTGCCGAGGAGCGAGAGGCAGTACTTC.

The chain has TRBV30 and TRBJ1-3; a weak D match, TRBD1 (5 bases). Germline V gives CDR1 GTSNPN, CDR2 SVGIG (reference sequence). The CDR3 runs to 13 residues. V was cut by 3 bases and J by 2 bases, with 8 bases left in between. CDR3 nucleotide sequence: TGTGCCTGGAGGCAGGGCGCTGGAAACACCATATATTTT. Protein product: CAWRQGAGNTIYF.

V usage is TRBV11-3 and J usage is TRBJ2-7; 9 nucleotides line up with TRBD2. The CDR3 sequence is 14 residues long. The V gene's germline CDR1 is SGHNT and CDR2 YENEEA. The junction had 4 bases not matched to a gene; V was cut back by 1 base and J by 6 bases. CDR3 amino acids: CASSLGGLASEQYF. Here the CDR3 DNA reads TGTGCCAGCAGCTTAGGGGGACTAGCAAGCGAGCAGTACTTC.

V usage is TRBV12-3 or TRBV12-4 and J usage is TRBJ1-2; D unresolved. This CDR3 has 13 residues. V was clipped by 6 bases and J by 1 base, with 9 bases between them. CDR3: CASSHQSNYGYTF. The CDR3 bases are TGTGCCAGCAGCCATCAGAGTAACTATGGCTACACCTTC.

This chain joins TRBV3-1 (or the pseudogene TRBV3-2) and TRBJ2-7; D possibly corresponds to TRBD1 (5 bases). Germline CDR1 LGHDT, CDR2 YNNKEL (reference sequence). The V end was cut by 4 bases, the J end by 1 base, with 11 bases between. The CDR3 covers 14 residues. In DNA form, the CDR3 reads TGTGCCAGCAGCCCGCAGGGAAATTCCTACGAGCAGTACTTC. Its protein is CASSPQGNSYEQYF.

The chain uses TRBV6-2 or TRBV6-3 and TRBJ2-7; D is uncertain. V shed 0 bases and J shed 7 bases, with 7 bases lying between them. This CDR3 region has 12 residues. Germline assignment: CDR1 MNHEY and CDR2 SVGEGT. CDR3 protein: CASSYSPSEQYF. CDR3 coding DNA: TGTGCCAGCAGTTACTCCCCCTCAGAGCAGTACTTC.